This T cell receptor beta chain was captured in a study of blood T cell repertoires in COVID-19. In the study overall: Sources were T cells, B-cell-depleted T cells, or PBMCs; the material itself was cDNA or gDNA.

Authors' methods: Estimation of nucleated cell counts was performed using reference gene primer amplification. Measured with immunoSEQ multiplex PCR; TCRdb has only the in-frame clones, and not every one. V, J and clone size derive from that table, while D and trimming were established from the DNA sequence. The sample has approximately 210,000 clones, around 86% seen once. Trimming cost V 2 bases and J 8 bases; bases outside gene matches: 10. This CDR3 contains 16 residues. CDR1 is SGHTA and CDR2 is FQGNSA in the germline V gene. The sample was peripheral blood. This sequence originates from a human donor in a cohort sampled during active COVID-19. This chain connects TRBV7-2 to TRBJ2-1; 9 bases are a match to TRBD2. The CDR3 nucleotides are TGTGCCAGCAGCTTATGGGGTCTAGCGGGAAGCGATGAGCAGTTCTTC. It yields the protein CASSLWGLAGSDEQFF.